These 30 T cell receptor beta chains originate from one sample sequenced in a study of OX40 agonist ivuxolimab in advanced cancers. Clones were read by immunoSEQ multiplex PCR, and TCRdb kept only the in-frame ones, dropping some. Of about 33,000 clones in the sample, 70% to 85% are singletons; the top ten hold 20% to 25%. The starting material was CD4+ or CD8+ T cells sorted from blood, obtained in a trial of the OX40 agonist ivuxolimab. All receptors derive from an adult with an advanced solid tumor such as melanoma, head and neck, liver or kidney cancer.

The chain is built from TRBV29-1 and TRBJ2-5; 15 bases agree with TRBD2. The CDR3 has 15 amino acids. The germline V gene encodes CDR1 SQVTM and CDR2 ANQGSEA. The trim removed 4 bases at V and 5 bases at J, leaving 5 bases unmatched. CDR3 nucleotides: TGCAGCGTTGTGGGACTAGCGGGGGGCCGGGAGACCCAGTACTTC. Translated: CSVVGLAGGRETQYF.

V is TRBV6-1 and J is TRBJ2-7, with 7 nucleotides matching TRBD1. The CDR3 is made up of 12 amino acids. J was trimmed by 4 bases and V by 6 bases; bases with no gene match: 3. From germline, CDR1 is MNHNS and CDR2 SASEGT. The CDR3 loop is CASRRGRYEQYF. CDR3 bases: TGTGCCAGCAGGAGGGGGCGGTACGAGCAGTACTTC.

This clone has only a few counts. V gene TRBV6-1 combines with J gene TRBJ1-1; D is ambiguous. Germline V gene data show CDR1 as MNHNS and CDR2 as SASEGT. The V gene lost 4 bases and the J gene lost 0 bases, with 12 bases spanning the gap. This CDR3 region has 15 residues. The CDR3 coding sequence is TGTGCCAGCAGTGGACGTTTTGGCATGAACACTGAAGCTTTCTTT. Its protein is CASSGRFGMNTEAFF.

V gene TRBV7-8 combines with J gene TRBJ1-1; D possibly corresponds to TRBD1 (6 bases). The V end lost 4 bases, the J end lost 7 bases, and 10 bases lay between the germline ends. Germline V gene data show CDR1 as SGHVS and CDR2 as FQNEAQ. The CDR3 sequence is 12 residues long. CDR3 DNA sequence: TGTGCCAGCAGCTCAAGGACAGTTGAAGCTTTCTTT. This translates into CASSSRTVEAFF. Combining the CDR3 with reference TRBV7-8 and TRBJ1-1 gives the whole variable domain GAGVSQSPRYKVAKRGQDVALRCDPISGHVSLFWYQQALGQGPEFLTYFQNEAQLDKSGLPSDRFFAERPEGSVSTLKIQRTQQEDSAVYLCASSSRTVEAFFGQGTRLTVV.

The rearrangement links TRBV4-1 to TRBJ2-5; 9 nucleotides align to TRBD2. This CDR3 contains 17 residues. With 4 bases clipped from V and 5 bases from J, the junction kept 14 bases outside the gene matches. Germline V gene data show CDR1 as MGHRA and CDR2 as YSYEKL. DNA for the CDR3: TGCGCCAGCAGCCTCAGTCCTAGCGGGGTAGGGCGTGAGACCCAGTACTTC. Translated: CASSLSPSGVGRETQYF.

This chain uses TRBV19 with TRBJ1-1; 9 bases align to TRBD1. Germline CDR1 and CDR2: LNHDA and SQIVND (reference sequence). The J segment lost 3 bases and the V segment lost 0 bases, leaving 11 bases of the junction unmatched. This CDR3 has 18 residues. CDR3 bases: TGTGCCAGTAGTATAGAAATCGTAACAGGGGGCCGTGACACTGAAGCTTTCTTT. Its translation: CASSIEIVTGGRDTEAFF.

The CDR3 here is CASSPEYTDTQYF. CDR3 nucleotides: TGTGCCAGCAGCCCCGAATACACAGATACGCAGTATTTT. The gene calls are TRBV4-2 and TRBJ2-3; D ambiguous. Trimming took 4 bases from V and 2 from J, leaving 7 bases between them. The CDR3 consists of 13 residues. Germline lookup yields CDR1 LGHNA and CDR2 YNFKEQ.

This clone appeared a single time. This chain uses TRBV6-5 with TRBJ2-1; 9 bases are a match to TRBD1. The CDR3 has 16 residues. V was clipped by 3 bases and J by 5 bases; unmatched bases: 8. Per germline, CDR1 MNHEY and CDR2 SVGAGI. The CDR3 DNA follows: TGTGCCAGCAGTTATAGGGACAGGGAGACGCACAATGAGCAGTTCTTC. Protein product: CASSYRDRETHNEQFF.

V gene TRBV18 combines with J gene TRBJ2-1, with 9 bases matching TRBD1. V lost 3 bases to trimming and J lost 7 bases; unmatched junction nucleotides: 4. There are 14 residues in the CDR3. The germline CDR1 and CDR2 sequences are KGHSH and LQKENI. CDR3 nucleotide sequence: TGTGCCAGCTCACCTGGACAGGGGATAAATGAGCAGTTCTTC. Translation gives CASSPGQGINEQFF.

V and J are TRBV28 and TRBJ1-5; D may be TRBD1 (6 bases). The length of the CDR3 is 16 residues. The V end lost 0 bases, the J end lost 5 bases, and 14 bases lay between the germline ends. The germline gives CDR1 MDHEN, CDR2 SYDVKM. The DNA of the CDR3 is TGTGCCAGCAGTTTATGGTGGCAGGGGCGCGATCAGCCCCAGCATTTT. This translates into CASSLWWQGRDQPQHF. Looking up the rest from reference TRBV28 and TRBJ1-5 gives the full variable domain: DVKVTQSSRYLVKRTGEKVFLECVQDMDHENMFWYRQDPGLGLRLIYFSYDVKMKEKGDIPEGYSVSREKKERFSLILESASTNQTSMYLCASSLWWQGRDQPQHFGDGTRLSIL.

This clone has just one count. This sequence joins TRBV7-2 and TRBJ2-1; D uncertain. The CDR3 has 15 amino acids. V was shortened by 1 base and J by 0 bases, with 7 bases between the two germline ends. Germline CDR1 and CDR2: SGHTA and FQGNSA. The CDR3 protein is CASSLGVSSYNEQFF. The CDR3 coding sequence is TGTGCCAGCAGCTTAGGGGTGAGCTCCTACAATGAGCAGTTCTTC.

This sequence joins TRBV29-1 and TRBJ2-3, with 8 nucleotides matching TRBD2. With 1 base clipped from V and 3 bases from J, the junction kept 9 bases outside the gene matches. In germline, CDR1 is SQVTM, CDR2 ANQGSEA. The CDR3 spans 16 residues. The CDR3 nucleotides read TGCAGCGTTGAAGTCGTAAGCGGGAGAAAAACAGATACGCAGTATTTT. Translation gives CSVEVVSGRKTDTQYF.

The chain carries TRBV5-1 and TRBJ1-6, with 9 bases aligning to TRBD1. Germline V gives CDR1 SGHRS, CDR2 YFSETQ. There are 16 residues in the CDR3. Germline trimming cut 1 base from V and 7 bases from J; bases unmatched to any gene: 6. The CDR3 bases are TGCGCCAGCAGCTTGACCCGACAGGGGGGGAATTCACCCCTCCACTTT. It specifies CASSLTRQGGNSPLHF.

This rearrangement joins TRBV29-1 to TRBJ1-2; 10 bases align to TRBD1. The CDR3 has 11 residues. Germline CDR1 and CDR2: SQVTM and ANQGSEA. Trimming removed 6 bases from V and 6 bases from J; junction bases left unmatched: 1. The CDR3 sequence: CSVGTGDGYTF. The CDR3 region has the DNA TGCAGCGTGGGGACAGGGGATGGCTACACCTTC.

This clone is labeled medium-sized. The chain's CDR3 is CASSRGLGEQETQYF. CDR3 coding DNA: TGTGCCAGTAGCCGGGGACTAGGCGAACAAGAGACCCAGTACTTC. This chain links TRBV19 with TRBJ2-5, with TRBD2 matching over 8 bases. V shed 6 bases, J shed 2 bases, and the junction held 8 bases outside the gene matches. Germline CDR1 LNHDA, CDR2 SQIVND (reference sequence). The CDR3 extends over 15 amino acids. The entire variable domain, with the rest obtained from reference TRBV19 and TRBJ2-5, is as follows: DGGITQSPKYLFRKEGQNVTLSCEQNLNHDAMYWYRQDPGQGLRLIYYSQIVNDFQKGDIAEGYSVSREKKESFPLTVTSAQKNPTAFYLCASSRGLGEQETQYFGPGTRLLVL.

J is TRBJ2-7 and V is TRBV4-1, with unresolved D. V was shortened by 0 bases and J by 2 bases, with 11 bases between the two germline ends. Germline CDR1 and CDR2: MGHRA and YSYEKL. The CDR3 sequence is 15 residues long. CDR3 sequence (DNA): TGCGCCAGCAGCCAAGATAACCTGGAAACCTACGAGCAGTACTTC. Translation: CASSQDNLETYEQYF.

This clone showed up just once. The genes are TRBV27 and TRBJ2-1, with 10 bases that match TRBD1. The junction had 14 bases not matched to a gene; V was cut back by 8 bases and J by 7 bases. The germline V gene encodes CDR1 MNHEY and CDR2 SMNVEV (reference sequence). This CDR3 region has 16 residues. Here the CDR3 reads CASRDRGVAVWNEQFF. The CDR3 DNA follows: TGTGCCAGCCGGGACAGGGGCGTTGCTGTTTGGAATGAGCAGTTCTTC.

The rearrangement joins TRBV29-1 to TRBJ2-7; 8 positions agree with TRBD2. V shed 2 bases and J 0 bases; nucleotides not matched to a gene: 6. There are 15 residues in the CDR3. Germline V gene data show CDR1 as SQVTM and CDR2 as ANQGSEA. The CDR3 protein is CSVESVAGTSYEQYF. CDR3 DNA sequence: TGCAGCGTTGAATCTGTAGCGGGGACCTCCTACGAGCAGTACTTC.

The chain has TRBV14 and TRBJ2-1, with TRBD2 matching 10 bases. The V and J ends lost 1 base and 0 bases, in that order; junction bases with no gene match: 12. The germline V gene has CDR1 SGHDN and CDR2 FVKESK. The CDR3 contains 20 residues. DNA of the CDR3: TGTGCCAGCAGCCAAGGTGTCGTAGCGGGGGGTAAGAGCTCCTACAATGAGCAGTTCTTC. It specifies CASSQGVVAGGKSSYNEQFF.

This chain joins TRBV14 and TRBJ2-5, with D unresolved. This CDR3 contains 14 residues. Germline values: CDR1 SGHDN, CDR2 FVKESK. With 0 bases removed from V and 5 bases from J, the gap between germline ends came to 10 bases. DNA of the CDR3: TGTGCCAGCAGCCAAGATTGGCTGGGGGAGACCCAGTACTTC. Residues: CASSQDWLGETQYF. The whole variable domain, remainder taken from reference TRBV14 and TRBJ2-5, is EAGVTQFPSHSVIEKGQTVTLRCDPISGHDNLYWYRRVMGKEIKFLLHFVKESKQDESGMPNNRFLAERTGGTYSTLKVQPAELEDSGVYFCASSQDWLGETQYFGPGTRLLVL.

V usage is TRBV9 and J usage is TRBJ1-4, with D maybe TRBD1 (5 bases). Per the germline V gene, CDR1 is SGDLS and CDR2 is YYNGEE. V was pared by 1 base and J by 1 base, with 5 bases between. This CDR3 spans 14 amino acids. The CDR3 loop is CASSVQGTNEKLFF. The DNA for the CDR3 is TGTGCCAGCAGCGTACAGGGAACTAATGAAAAACTGTTTTTT.

This rearrangement joins TRBV10-3 to TRBJ1-1, with D tentatively TRBD1 (5 bases). CDR1 is ENHRY, CDR2 SYGVKD, per germline. The CDR3 is 14 residues long. The V gene lost 4 bases and the J gene lost 3 bases, with 12 bases spanning the gap. DNA of the CDR3: TGTGCCATCAGTGGGGACCCACCTTACACTGAAGCTTTCTTT. Translating gives CAISGDPPYTEAFF.

On this clone itself: Mismatch with germline at one junction end may stem from a read error. The rearrangement joins TRBV7-3 to TRBJ2-1; 14 bases are shared with TRBD2. Per the germline V gene, CDR1 is SGHTA and CDR2 is FQGTGA. There are 15 residues in the CDR3. CDR3: CASSLRGTSGSEQFF. The CDR3 coding sequence is TGTGCCAGCAGTTTAAGAGGGACTAGCGGGAGTGAGCAGTTCTTC.

The V call is TRBV6-5, the J call TRBJ1-1; D might be TRBD1 (6 bases). V was shortened by 2 bases and J by 6 bases, with 7 bases between the two germline ends. Germline V lookup: CDR1 MNHEY, CDR2 SVGAGI. This CDR3 has 12 residues. The CDR3 protein is CASSYGGAEAFF. The CDR3, as DNA: TGTGCCAGCAGTTACGGGGGCGCTGAAGCTTTCTTT.

V and J are TRBV4-1 and TRBJ2-7; D remains ambiguous. This CDR3 is 16 amino acids long. Germline V gene lookup returns CDR1 MGHRA and CDR2 YSYEKL. V lost 3 bases and J lost 0, with 15 bases in between. The CDR3 loop is CASSHIRSEASYEQYF. As DNA, the CDR3 is TGCGCCAGCAGCCATATCAGGTCCGAAGCCTCCTACGAGCAGTACTTC.

The chain joins TRBV7-3 to TRBJ2-2; 10 bases agree with TRBD1. Germline assignment: CDR1 SGHTA and CDR2 FQGTGA. The CDR3 spans 16 residues. The V segment lost 5 bases and the J segment 1 base; nucleotides outside the gene matches: 4. This CDR3 is CASSPGQGVNTGELFF. The CDR3 region has the DNA TGTGCCAGCAGCCCAGGACAGGGGGTGAACACCGGGGAGCTGTTTTTT. Full variable domain (missing parts from reference TRBV7-3 and TRBJ2-2): GAGVSQTPSNKVTEKGKYVELRCDPISGHTALYWYRQSLGQGPEFLIYFQGTGAADDSGLPNDRFFAVRPEGSVSTLKIQRTERGDSAVYLCASSPGQGVNTGELFFGEGSRLTVL.

This clone showed up just once. The chain employs TRBV27 and TRBJ2-1; 13 bases match TRBD2. V gave up 6 bases and J gave up 8 bases; unmatched junction bases: 1. CDR1 is MNHEY, CDR2 SMNVEV, per germline (reference sequence). This CDR3 contains 13 residues. CDR3 bases: TGTGCCAGCAGACTAGCGGGAGGGTATGAGCAGTTCTTC. Protein product: CASRLAGGYEQFF.

This chain joins TRBV28 and TRBJ2-2; 8 bases line up with TRBD1. The trim removed 1 base at V and 2 bases at J, leaving 3 bases unmatched. Germline lookup yields CDR1 MDHEN and CDR2 SYDVKM. The CDR3 runs 16 residues. CDR3 protein: CASSLFRGLNTGELFF. The CDR3 DNA sequence: TGTGCCAGCAGTTTATTCAGGGGGCTTAACACCGGGGAGCTGTTTTTT.

The chain couples TRBV5-5 to TRBJ2-7; the match to TRBD1 covers 10 bases. The trim removed 0 bases at V and 0 bases at J, leaving 3 bases unmatched. CDR1 and CDR2 (germline): SGHKS, YYEKEE (reference sequence). The CDR3 sequence is 16 residues long. CDR3 in amino acids: CASSLEDRGLSYEQYF. CDR3 DNA: TGTGCCAGCAGCTTGGAAGACAGGGGGCTCTCCTACGAGCAGTACTTC.

The chain has TRBV7-9 and TRBJ2-3; 7 nucleotides agree with TRBD1. After removal of 5 bases from V and 1 base from J, the junction contained 9 bases not matched to a gene. CDR3 length: 16 residues. The germline CDR1 and CDR2 sequences are SEHNR and FQNEAQ (reference sequence). The CDR3 spells CASSQVGQGGTDTQYF. The CDR3 nucleotides read TGTGCCAGCAGCCAAGTGGGCCAGGGGGGCACAGATACGCAGTATTTT.